This T cell receptor (beta chain) was retrieved from a study of blood T cell repertoires in COVID-19. Study at large: Italy, Spain and the United States were the sources of the convalescent and acute COVID-19 samples. PBMCs, B-cell-depleted T cells, or T cells provided the cDNA or gDNA that made up the material.

As processed by the authors: Amplification of reference gene primers was used by the study to estimate nucleated cell counts. Profiling relied on immunoSEQ multiplex PCR, and the TCRdb table lists in-frame clones only, not all of them. The DNA gave D and trimming, while V, J and clone size come from that table. The data show around 300,000 clones, 80% to 90% seen once. V lost 2 bases, J lost 5 bases, and 8 bases stayed unmatched. The CDR3 covers 15 residues. Per germline, CDR1 SEHNR and CDR2 FQNEAQ (reference sequence). The sample consisted of peripheral blood. The sequence was obtained from a woman between 65 and 79 years old with acute or convalescent COVID-19. The chain combines TRBV7-9 with TRBJ2-5; 7 bases align to TRBD2. CDR3 sequence reads: CASSLPGRVEETQYF. As DNA, the CDR3 is TGTGCCAGCAGCTTACCAGGGAGGGTGGAGGAGACCCAGTACTTC.